What follows are 8 T cell receptor beta chains derived from one specimen sequenced in a study of T-cell reconstitution after alpha-beta-depleted transplantation in children. Unique molecular identifiers were incorporated when the TCRbeta library was constructed. TCRdb redid the calling of the PCR reads with MiXCR, one entry per CDR3 protein. The sample includes 65,000 to 90,000 distinct CDR3 sequences, roughly 10% of them seen just once. Here the sequenced sample was PBMCs, taken before TCRalphabeta/CD19-depleted stem cell transplant. These receptors were taken from a boy aged 5-17 years with acute myeloid leukemia, due to receive a stem cell transplant.

This clonotype was detected many times. The CDR3 protein is CASTPRQGYGYTF. CDR3 nucleotides: TGTGCCAGCACCCCCCGACAGGGTTATGGCTACACCTTC. V usage is TRBV12-3 or TRBV12-4 and J usage is TRBJ1-2, with 7 bases lining up with TRBD1. The CDR3 totals 13 residues. J lost 5 bases, V lost 7 bases, and 7 bases had no gene match.

This clonotype was observed many times. The V and J genes are TRBV12-3 or TRBV12-4 and TRBJ2-5, with 11 positions matching TRBD2. This CDR3 is built from 13 residues. J lost 4 bases, V lost 6 bases, and 1 base had no gene match. CDR3 residues: CASRLAGGETQYF. The DNA of the CDR3 is TGTGCCAGCAGGCTAGCGGGAGGAGAGACCCAGTACTTC.

V gene TRBV25-1 combines with J gene TRBJ2-2, with a weak D call TRBD1 (6 bases). The V and J ends lost 7 bases and 1 base respectively, with 13 bases between them. Germline V gene data show CDR1 as MGHDK and CDR2 as SYGVNS. This CDR3 is 15 amino acids long. CDR3 nucleotide sequence: TGTGCCAGCACCTCGCCACAGGGGAACACCGGGGAGCTGTTTTTT. Protein: CASTSPQGNTGELFF.

This clonotype was picked up many times. The chain has TRBV12-3 or TRBV12-4 and TRBJ2-1; possible D gene TRBD1, 6 bases. The CDR3 sequence is 15 residues long. Trimming shortened V by 7 bases and J by 0 bases, and 13 bases separated the two germline ends. The CDR3 nucleotides read TGTGCCAGCATAGGACAGTCGAGCTCCTACAATGAGCAGTTCTTC. It encodes CASIGQSSSYNEQFF.

The sample holds many counts of this clonotype. This chain uses TRBV14 with TRBJ1-1; no clear D. Germline values: CDR1 SGHDN, CDR2 FVKESK. With 3 bases removed from V and 1 base from J, the gap between germline ends came to 12 bases. The CDR3 runs to 15 residues. The CDR3 protein is CASSQQTLTNTEAFF. The CDR3 nucleotides read TGTGCCAGCAGCCAGCAGACTTTGACGAACACTGAAGCTTTCTTT.

In its sample, this clonotype was seen many times. The gene calls are TRBV15 and TRBJ2-1; weak D call: TRBD1 (6 bases). Germline assignment: CDR1 LNHNV and CDR2 YYDKDF (reference sequence). Trimming took off 11 bases at V and 1 base at J, with 15 bases between the two ends. This CDR3 comprises 14 residues. The CDR3 bases are TGTGCCTCCGGACTTCAGGGGTCCTACAATGAGCAGTTCTTC. It yields the protein CASGLQGSYNEQFF.

The chain uses TRBV19 and TRBJ1-1; tentative D call: TRBD1 (5 bases). Germline values: CDR1 LNHDA, CDR2 SQIVND (reference sequence). The CDR3 consists of 15 residues. V was pared by 4 bases and J by 1 base, with 13 bases between. CDR3 bases: TGTGCCAGTAGTAAACGAGGAAGGGGGAACACTGAAGCTTTCTTT. It translates to CASSKRGRGNTEAFF.

Of note for this clonotype: A much larger clone lies one base from this, so it may be a read error. The V gene is TRBV20-1, the J gene TRBJ2-1; the D gene could be TRBD1 or TRBD2 (6 bases each). The CDR3 is 12 amino acids. CDR1 DFQATT and CDR2 SNEGSKA come from the germline V gene (reference sequence). The V end lost 4 bases, the J end lost 10 bases, and 14 bases lay between the germline ends. CDR3 loop: CSAKRGGSEQFF. As DNA, the CDR3 is TGCAGTGCTAAAAGAGGGGGGTCAGAGCAGTTCTTC.